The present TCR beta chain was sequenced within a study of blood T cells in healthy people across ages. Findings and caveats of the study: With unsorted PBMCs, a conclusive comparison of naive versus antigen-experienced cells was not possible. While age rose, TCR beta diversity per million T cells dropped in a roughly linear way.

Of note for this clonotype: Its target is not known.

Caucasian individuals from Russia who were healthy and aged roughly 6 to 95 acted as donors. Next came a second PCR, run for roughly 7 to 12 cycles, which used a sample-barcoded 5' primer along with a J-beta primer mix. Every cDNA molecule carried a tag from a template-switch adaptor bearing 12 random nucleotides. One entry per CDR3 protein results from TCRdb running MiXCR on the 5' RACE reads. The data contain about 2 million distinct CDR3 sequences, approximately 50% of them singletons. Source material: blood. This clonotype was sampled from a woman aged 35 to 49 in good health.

The CDR3 sequence: CASSADPSYEQYF. In DNA form, the CDR3 reads TGTGCCAGCAGTGCTGACCCTTCCTACGAGCAGTACTTC. V is TRBV27 and J is TRBJ2-7; the D is unclear. The CDR3 runs 13 residues. Trimming pared 5 bases from V and 1 base from J, leaving 9 bases between. CDR1 MNHEY and CDR2 SMNVEV come from the germline V gene (reference sequence).